The 30 T cell receptor beta chains in this list originate from one sample, sequenced in a study of blood T cell repertoires in COVID-19. Sequenced by immunoSEQ multiplex PCR; TCRdb stores in-frame clones only, minus some. This repertoire shows about 110,000 clones, approximately 83% found once; its top ten account for approximately 4%. The sequencing input was peripheral blood. Receptors were obtained from a woman aged 70-85 years with acute or convalescent COVID-19.

J is TRBJ1-5 and V is TRBV6-2 or TRBV6-3, with D tentatively TRBD1 (5 bases). The CDR3 consists of 13 residues. Trimming left V 4 bases short and J 7 bases short, with 11 bases between. Germline V gene lookup returns CDR1 MNHEY and CDR2 SVGEGT. Here the CDR3 DNA reads TGTGCCAGCAGTTCCACGACAGTCCAGCCCCAGCATTTT. Translated, it gives CASSSTTVQPQHF.

The gene calls are TRBV30 and TRBJ2-1; no clear D gene. CDR1 and CDR2 (germline): GTSNPN, SVGIG (reference sequence). The CDR3 runs 12 residues. V lost 0 bases, J lost 16 bases, and 16 bases lay in between. CDR3 residues: CAWSVMTYMLFF. CDR3 nucleotide sequence: TGTGCCTGGAGTGTAATGACTTATATGCTCTTCTTC. Complete variable domain (other parts from reference TRBV30 and TRBJ2-1): SQTIHQWPATLVQPVGSPLSLECTVEGTSNPNLYWYRQAAGRGLQLLFYSVGIGQISSEVPQNLSASRPQDRQFILSSKKLLLSDSGFYLCAWSVMTYMLFFGPGTRLTVL.

The V call is TRBV7-9, the J call TRBJ1-3; 7 bases fit TRBD1. Germline loops: CDR1 SEHNR, CDR2 FQNEAQ (reference sequence). V was clipped by 5 bases and J by 1 base; unmatched bases: 5. This CDR3 spans 15 amino acids. The CDR3 sequence: CASSPGTDSGNTIYF. CDR3 coding DNA: TGTGCCAGCAGCCCCGGGACAGATTCTGGAAACACCATATATTTT.

The chain recombines TRBV5-5 with TRBJ1-2; 7 positions match TRBD1. CDR1 is SGHKS and CDR2 is YYEKEE in the germline V gene (reference sequence). This CDR3 has 13 amino acids. V lost 2 bases, J lost 4 bases, and 2 bases stayed unmatched. As DNA, the CDR3 is TGTGCCAGCAGCTTCCGGGACAGCTATGGCTACACCTTC. Translating gives CASSFRDSYGYTF.

V is TRBV29-1 and J is TRBJ1-2, with TRBD1 matching 8 bases. Unmatched junction bases numbered 10, after V lost 4 bases and J lost 3 bases. CDR1 and CDR2 (germline): SQVTM, ANQGSEA. This CDR3 contains 15 residues. The CDR3 region is CSVVMQGAGYYGYTF. The CDR3 DNA is TGCAGCGTTGTAATGCAGGGGGCGGGGTACTATGGCTACACCTTC.

This clone was picked up one time. V and J are TRBV7-8 and TRBJ2-1, with D possibly being TRBD1 (6 bases). This CDR3 has 18 amino acids. Trimming removed 1 base at V and 0 bases at J, with 16 bases between. Germline values: CDR1 SGHVS, CDR2 FQNEAQ. CDR3 nucleotides: TGTGCCAGCAGCTTAGGTACAGGGAAATTAGGCTCCTACAATGAGCAGTTCTTC. Protein sequence: CASSLGTGKLGSYNEQFF.

This sequence joins TRBV5-4 and TRBJ1-2, with 10 bases that match TRBD1. With V trimmed by 4 bases and J by 6 bases, 6 bases remained unmatched. Germline lookup yields CDR1 SGHNT and CDR2 YYREEE (reference sequence). The CDR3 extends over 14 amino acids. The CDR3 region is CASSRQGAQHGYTF. DNA for the CDR3: TGTGCCAGCAGCCGACAGGGGGCGCAGCATGGCTACACCTTC. The complete variable domain, with remaining parts taken from reference TRBV5-4 and TRBJ1-2, reads ETGVTQSPTHLIKTRGQQVTLRCSSQSGHNTVSWYQQALGQGPQFIFQYYREEENGRGNFPPRFSGLQFPNYSSELNVNALELDDSALYLCASSRQGAQHGYTFGSGTRLTVV.

The chain has TRBV2 and TRBJ2-1; D unclear. Germline V gene data show CDR1 as SNHLY and CDR2 as FYNNEI. V lost 6 bases and J lost 9, with 18 bases in between. This CDR3 comprises 14 residues. The chain's CDR3 is CASSPSVSVSEQFF. CDR3 bases: TGTGCCAGCAGCCCGTCTGTGAGCGTTTCTGAGCAGTTCTTC.

This clone came up a few times. In DNA form, the CDR3 reads TGCGCCAGCGGGGCTGACGAGCAGTACGTC. Translating gives CASGADEQYV. The chain recombines TRBV5-1 with TRBJ2-7; D might be TRBD1 (5 bases). The CDR3 has 10 amino acids. Germline V gene data show CDR1 as SGHRS and CDR2 as YFSETQ. V was trimmed by 7 bases and J by 5 bases, leaving 7 bases between them.

The chain uses TRBV3-1 (or the pseudogene TRBV3-2) and TRBJ2-7, with 9 bases lining up with TRBD1. CDR1 is LGHDT and CDR2 is YNNKEL in the germline V gene (reference sequence). The CDR3 is made up of 19 amino acids. The ends lost 1 base at V and 3 bases at J; junction bases unmatched: 16. The CDR3 region is CASSQVIKVGQGKGYEQYV. As DNA, the CDR3 is TGTGCCAGCAGCCAAGTCATAAAGGTGGGACAGGGAAAAGGCTACGAGCAGTACGTC.

The gene calls are TRBV29-1 and TRBJ1-1; 10 positions agree with TRBD1. CDR1 is SQVTM, CDR2 ANQGSEA, per germline. J gave up 12 bases and V 6 bases, and 10 bases lay outside the gene matches. This CDR3 has 12 amino acids. CDR3: CSVRSRDRGSFF. CDR3 in DNA: TGCAGCGTCAGAAGCCGGGACAGGGGTTCTTTCTTT.

This sequence joins TRBV20-1 and TRBJ2-5, with D unresolved. The CDR3 spans 10 residues. Trimming shortened V by 3 bases and J by 6 bases, and 5 bases separated the two germline ends. Germline V gene data show CDR1 as DFQATT and CDR2 as SNEGSKA (reference sequence). CDR3 sequence reads: CSASWQTQYF. DNA for the CDR3: TGCAGTGCTAGTTGGCAGACCCAGTACTTC.

The chain links TRBV6-6 to TRBJ1-2; TRBD1 agrees at 7 bases. There are 15 residues in the CDR3. Trimming at V came to 8 bases and at J to 4 bases, leaving 13 bases not matched to a gene. The germline gives CDR1 MNHNY, CDR2 SVGAGI (reference sequence). Here the CDR3 DNA reads TGTGCCAGCTCCAATAGCGACAGGGTGGCCTATGGCTACACCTTC. This sequence encodes CASSNSDRVAYGYTF.

This chain links TRBV5-1 with TRBJ1-2; D may be TRBD1 (6 bases). CDR3 length: 13 amino acids. Germline CDR1 SGHRS, CDR2 YFSETQ. Trimming pared 3 bases from V and 4 bases from J, leaving 10 bases between. The chain's CDR3 is CASSSDSSYGYTF. CDR3 coding DNA: TGCGCCAGCAGCTCGGACAGCTCCTATGGCTACACCTTC.

J is TRBJ2-1 and V is TRBV6-2 or TRBV6-3; 9 nucleotides match TRBD2. The CDR3 length is 16 residues. Germline-derived CDR1 and CDR2 are MNHEY and SVGEGT. Trimming cost V 6 bases and J 6 bases; bases outside gene matches: 12. CDR3 sequence: CASSTPRGLATNEQFF. The CDR3 DNA reads TGTGCCAGCAGCACCCCCCGGGGACTAGCCACCAATGAGCAGTTCTTC.

The chain links TRBV7-9 to TRBJ1-6, with a possible D match to TRBD1 (6 bases). In germline, CDR1 is SEHNR, CDR2 FQNEAQ (reference sequence). The V end was cut by 5 bases, the J end by 0 bases, with 14 bases between. This CDR3 is 17 amino acids long. CDR3 sequence (DNA): TGTGCCAGCAGCCCTAGGACAGACAGCTCCTATAATTCACCCCTCCACTTT. It specifies CASSPRTDSSYNSPLHF.

This chain uses TRBV5-1 with TRBJ1-6; 7 bases line up with TRBD1. Trimming at V came to 3 bases and at J to 10 bases, leaving 7 bases not matched to a gene. CDR1 and CDR2 from the germline V gene are SGHRS and YFSETQ. This CDR3 spans 14 amino acids. The CDR3 reads CASSSQGEKSPLHF. As DNA, the CDR3 is TGCGCCAGCAGCTCCCAGGGGGAAAAGTCACCCCTCCACTTT.

The V and J genes are TRBV4-2 and TRBJ1-1; a possible D gene is TRBD1 (5 bases). The CDR3 has 14 residues. CDR1 and CDR2 (germline): LGHNA, YNFKEQ. V lost 2 bases, J lost 4 bases, and 11 bases lay in between. This chain's CDR3 is CASSQSGGATEAFF. CDR3 DNA: TGTGCCAGCAGCCAATCGGGAGGGGCCACTGAAGCTTTCTTT.

This clone was counted a few times. The chain carries TRBV14 and TRBJ2-3, with D possibly being TRBD2 (5 bases). The CDR3 is 15 residues long. CDR1 is SGHDN and CDR2 is FVKESK in the germline V gene. V was shortened by 3 bases and J by 6 bases, with 16 bases between the two germline ends. The CDR3 loop reads CASSQGINVADTQYF. The CDR3 DNA reads TGTGCCAGCAGCCAGGGAATCAACGTAGCGGATACGCAGTATTTT.

This chain uses TRBV6-5 with TRBJ2-3; 7 bases map to TRBD2. The CDR3 length is 14 residues. J was trimmed by 4 bases and V by 6 bases; bases with no gene match: 7. Germline V gene sequence: CDR1 MNHEY, CDR2 SVGAGI. CDR3 protein: CASSKVTSADTQYF. The CDR3 region has the DNA TGTGCCAGCAGCAAAGTCACTAGCGCAGATACGCAGTATTTT.

CDR3 sequence: CASSPSGTGGEKLFF. In DNA, the CDR3 is TGTGCCAGCTCACCGTCCGGGACAGGGGGCGAAAAACTGTTTTTT. The gene calls are TRBV18 and TRBJ1-4; TRBD1 matches at 12 bases. The germline V gene has CDR1 KGHSH and CDR2 LQKENI. CDR3 length: 15 amino acids. V lost 3 bases to trimming and J lost 8 bases; unmatched junction nucleotides: 4.

This chain links TRBV5-1 with TRBJ2-2; 7 nucleotides align to TRBD1. Per the germline V gene, CDR1 is SGHRS and CDR2 is YFSETQ. V shed 4 bases and J 2 bases; nucleotides not matched to a gene: 8. This CDR3 has 16 residues. The CDR3 here is CASSPGTVVNTGELFF. The DNA for the CDR3 is TGCGCCAGCAGCCCGGGGACAGTGGTAAACACCGGGGAGCTGTTTTTT.

The chain couples TRBV29-1 to TRBJ1-4; D might be TRBD1 (5 bases). The CDR3 is made up of 13 amino acids. V shed 4 bases and J shed 6 bases, with 12 bases lying between them. Germline CDR1 and CDR2: SQVTM and ANQGSEA. The CDR3 loop reads CSVAEGGDEKLFF. The CDR3 nucleotides read TGCAGCGTTGCGGAGGGAGGGGATGAAAAACTGTTTTTT.

This chain links TRBV11-2 with TRBJ1-6, with D perhaps matching TRBD1 (6 bases). The ends were cut back, 5 bases at V and 10 bases at J, with 18 bases in the middle. Germline V gene data show CDR1 as SGHAT and CDR2 as FQNNGV. The CDR3 has 15 residues. This CDR3 reads CASSQRGGADSPLHF. CDR3 DNA sequence: TGTGCCAGCAGCCAGAGGGGGGGCGCGGACTCACCCCTCCACTTT.

This clone was recorded once. The chain couples TRBV5-4 to TRBJ1-2, with 8 nucleotides matching TRBD1. Germline CDR1 SGHNT, CDR2 YYREEE (reference sequence). The V segment lost 4 bases and the J segment 5 bases; nucleotides outside the gene matches: 13. The CDR3 totals 16 residues. CDR3 sequence (DNA): TGTGCCAGCAGCCCCGGGGCCGGACAGGGAATTTATGGCTACACCTTC. Translating it yields CASSPGAGQGIYGYTF. The full variable domain, with the rest looked up from reference TRBV5-4 and TRBJ1-2, is ETGVTQSPTHLIKTRGQQVTLRCSSQSGHNTVSWYQQALGQGPQFIFQYYREEENGRGNFPPRFSGLQFPNYSSELNVNALELDDSALYLCASSPGAGQGIYGYTFGSGTRLTVV.

This chain links TRBV7-9 with TRBJ2-5; D not resolved. Germline CDR1 and CDR2: SEHNR and FQNEAQ (reference sequence). The CDR3 consists of 15 residues. The germline V and J ends were trimmed by 4 bases and 5 bases, with 17 bases remaining between them. The CDR3 loop reads CASSSVVFLRETQYF. As DNA, the CDR3 is TGTGCCAGCAGCTCCGTCGTGTTTCTTCGGGAGACCCAGTACTTC.

V and J are TRBV3-1 (or the pseudogene TRBV3-2) and TRBJ1-1; maybe TRBD1 (5 bases). The CDR3 sequence is 15 residues long. Germline-derived CDR1 and CDR2 are LGHDT and YNNKEL (reference sequence). The germline V and J ends were trimmed by 5 bases and 4 bases, with 17 bases remaining between them. Written as DNA, the CDR3 is TGTGCCAGCAGCTCACGACAAGGCGGGGGCACTGAAGCTTTCTTT. It yields the protein CASSSRQGGGTEAFF.

V usage is TRBV5-8 and J usage is TRBJ1-5, with 9 nucleotides matching TRBD1. Per germline, CDR1 SGHTS and CDR2 YDEGEE. CDR3 length equals 15 residues. J lost 6 bases, V lost 0 bases, and 4 bases had no gene match. The CDR3 reads CASSLAGTGTQPQHF. In DNA, the CDR3 is TGTGCCAGCAGCTTGGCCGGGACAGGGACTCAGCCCCAGCATTTT. Looking up the rest from reference TRBV5-8 and TRBJ1-5 gives the full variable domain: EAGVTQSPTHLIKTRGQQATLRCSPISGHTSVYWYQQALGLGLQFLLWYDEGEERNRGNFPPRFSGRQFPNYSSELNVNALELEDSALYLCASSLAGTGTQPQHFGDGTRLSIL.

The chain has TRBV6-5 and TRBJ1-6; maybe TRBD1 (6 bases). Germline CDR1 reads MNHEY; CDR2 reads SVGAGI. The CDR3 totals 15 residues. Trimming stripped 4 bases from V and 9 bases from J, with 16 bases between. This chain's CDR3 is CASSFPGGAGSPLHF. CDR3 coding DNA: TGTGCCAGCAGTTTCCCGGGGGGCGCGGGTTCACCCCTCCACTTT.

The V call is TRBV7-8, the J call TRBJ2-2, with 8 positions matching TRBD1. The CDR3 covers 15 residues. Trimming at V came to 4 bases and at J to 4 bases, leaving 5 bases not matched to a gene. Germline values: CDR1 SGHVS, CDR2 FQNEAQ. CDR3 residues: CASSSDRVGTGELFF. The CDR3 DNA reads TGTGCCAGCAGCTCGGACAGGGTCGGCACCGGGGAGCTGTTTTTT.